The 24 T cell receptor beta chains below come from one sample, sequenced in a study of human T cells and chemical hapten exposure. In TCRdb, the RACE reads were re-called with MiXCR into one record per CDR3 protein. The sample gives some 100,000 distinct CDR3 sequences, 9% to 9.5% of which show up once; 3.1% is in the top ten. Time point noted: patch test 2, 6 weeks after DPC sensitization. Treatment given: therapeutic diphenylcyclopropenone sensitization with weekly scalp DPC. The source was whole blood, collected in connection with sensitization to the hapten diphenylcyclopropenone (DPC). These receptors all stem from a woman in her forties with alopecia areata. Some clones in this sample may be carry-over from other donors' samples.

This clonotype was found a few times. The chain couples TRBV7-2 to TRBJ1-5, with D possibly TRBD1 on 5 matching bases. Germline loops: CDR1 SGHTA, CDR2 FQGNSA. V was trimmed by 5 bases and J by 2 bases, leaving 10 bases between them. The CDR3 contains 14 residues. CDR3 loop: CASSTGDGNQPQHF. CDR3 coding DNA: TGTGCCAGCAGCACAGGAGACGGCAATCAGCCCCAGCATTTT.

In this sample, this clonotype turned up many times. This sequence joins TRBV20-1 and TRBJ1-1, with unresolved D. The ends were cut back, 0 bases at V and 1 base at J, with 9 bases in the middle. Germline V gives CDR1 DFQATT, CDR2 SNEGSKA (reference sequence). This CDR3 spans 14 amino acids. CDR3 residues: CSARDVRANTEAFF. The CDR3 coding sequence is TGCAGTGCTAGAGACGTCAGAGCGAACACTGAAGCTTTCTTT.

V and J are TRBV11-2 and TRBJ2-5; D is undetermined. The V gene lost 5 bases and the J gene lost 0 bases, with 4 bases spanning the gap. Germline V gene sequence: CDR1 SGHAT, CDR2 FQNNGV. CDR3 length: 12 amino acids. The CDR3 nucleotides are TGTGCCAGCAGCCCTTACCAAGAGACCCAGTACTTC. Its translation: CASSPYQETQYF. The full variable domain, its missing parts supplied by reference TRBV11-2 and TRBJ2-5, is EAGVAQSPRYKIIEKRQSVAFWCNPISGHATLYWYQQILGQGPKLLIQFQNNGVVDDSQLPKDRFSAERLKGVDSTLKIQPAKLEDSAVYLCASSPYQETQYFGPGTRLLVL.

This clonotype was detected only a few times. The chain couples TRBV5-1 to TRBJ2-2; 7 bases agree with TRBD1. Germline-derived CDR1 and CDR2 are SGHRS and YFSETQ. V gave up 3 bases and J gave up 4 bases; unmatched junction bases: 6. This CDR3 has 15 amino acids. The CDR3 loop is CASSSLTGSTGELFF. The CDR3 bases are TGCGCCAGCAGCTCGCTGACAGGGAGCACCGGGGAGCTGTTTTTT.

This rearrangement joins TRBV11-2 to TRBJ1-1; the match to TRBD1 covers 7 bases. The ends lost 5 bases at V and 5 bases at J; junction bases unmatched: 8. Looked up from germline, CDR1 is SGHAT and CDR2 is FQNNGV. CDR3 length equals 14 residues. Here the CDR3 DNA reads TGTGCCAGCAGCCCTCCCACAGGGGAGACTGAAGCTTTCTTT. Protein product: CASSPPTGETEAFF.

This clonotype was detected a few times. The chain is built from TRBV20-1 and TRBJ1-6; D perhaps matches TRBD1 (6 bases). Trimming shortened V by 3 bases and J by 4 bases, and 19 bases separated the two germline ends. The CDR3 length is 17 residues. CDR1 and CDR2 (germline): DFQATT, SNEGSKA (reference sequence). The CDR3 sequence is CSARSWAGDLYNSPLHF. The CDR3, as DNA: TGCAGTGCTAGGTCCTGGGCAGGGGATCTTTATAATTCACCCCTCCACTTT.

The rearrangement joins TRBV7-2 to TRBJ1-1, with TRBD1 matching 8 bases. CDR3 size: 15 residues. The germline CDR1 and CDR2 sequences are SGHTA and FQGNSA. V lost 4 bases to trimming and J lost 3 bases; unmatched junction nucleotides: 7. CDR3 protein: CASSSFTGGDTEAFF. The CDR3, as DNA: TGTGCCAGCAGCTCGTTCACAGGGGGGGACACTGAAGCTTTCTTT.

This clonotype came up many times. The rearrangement links TRBV6-4 to TRBJ2-1; 8 nucleotides agree with TRBD2. CDR3 length equals 13 residues. V lost 5 bases, J lost 9 bases, and 6 bases stayed unmatched. In germline, CDR1 is MRHNA, CDR2 SNTAGT. DNA of the CDR3: TGTGCCAGCAGTAGCGGGGGTGAAGGTGAGCAGTTCTTC. It specifies CASSSGGEGEQFF.

There are a few counts of this clonotype. The J gene is TRBJ2-2, the V gene TRBV6-6, with 8 bases matching TRBD2. Germline lookup yields CDR1 MNHNY and CDR2 SVGAGI (reference sequence). V lost 7 bases to trimming and J lost 5 bases; unmatched junction nucleotides: 9. The CDR3 is made up of 15 amino acids. CDR3 region: CASIKSGGGTGELFF. In DNA form, the CDR3 reads TGTGCCAGCATTAAGAGCGGGGGCGGGACCGGGGAGCTGTTTTTT.

This chain joins TRBV19 and TRBJ1-6, with D uncertain. Trimming cost V 6 bases and J 7 bases, with 10 bases left between them. This CDR3 has 13 amino acids. The germline V gene encodes CDR1 LNHDA and CDR2 SQIVND (reference sequence). The DNA of the CDR3 is TGTGCCAGTAGCGAACCCGGGAATTCACCCCTCCACTTT. Translation: CASSEPGNSPLHF.

This clonotype was recorded many times. The chain employs TRBV12-3 or TRBV12-4 and TRBJ2-5; D is unclear. V lost 8 bases and J lost 2, with 12 bases in between. The CDR3 is made up of 13 amino acids. CDR3 sequence reads: CASVTELQETQYF. CDR3 bases: TGTGCCAGCGTTACCGAGTTACAAGAGACCCAGTACTTC.

This clonotype was picked up a small number of times. This chain joins TRBV29-1 and TRBJ2-5, with 7 nucleotides matching TRBD1. This CDR3 region has 15 residues. CDR1 is SQVTM and CDR2 is ANQGSEA in the germline V gene. Trimming removed 4 bases from V and 2 bases from J; junction bases left unmatched: 10. This CDR3 reads CSVVWTGKIQETQYF. The DNA of the CDR3 is TGCAGCGTTGTTTGGACAGGCAAAATTCAAGAGACCCAGTACTTC.

This clonotype was recorded at least ten times. The chain carries TRBV28 and TRBJ2-7; D tentatively fits TRBD1 or TRBD2 (7 bases each). V was cut by 2 bases and J by 4 bases, with 15 bases left in between. CDR1 is MDHEN, CDR2 SYDVKM, per germline. The CDR3 runs to 15 residues. The CDR3, as DNA: TGTGCCAGCAGTTTACCCCCAGGGGGGGTTTACGAGCAGTACTTC. It specifies CASSLPPGGVYEQYF. Using reference TRBV28 and TRBJ2-7 for the parts outside the CDR3, the full variable domain is DVKVTQSSRYLVKRTGEKVFLECVQDMDHENMFWYRQDPGLGLRLIYFSYDVKMKEKGDIPEGYSVSREKKERFSLILESASTNQTSMYLCASSLPPGGVYEQYFGPGTRLTVT.

In its sample, this clonotype was seen a few times. V gene TRBV2 combines with J gene TRBJ1-1, with a tentative D call TRBD1 (5 bases). The CDR3 totals 15 residues. Trimming took off 2 bases at V and 1 base at J, with 11 bases between the two ends. Germline-derived CDR1 and CDR2 are SNHLY and FYNNEI. The CDR3 region has the DNA TGTGCCAGCAGTGAAAAGGATAGGGGGAACACTGAAGCTTTCTTT. Protein product: CASSEKDRGNTEAFF.

This clonotype was seen only a few times. The CDR3 sequence is CSVLSGTGNIQYF. DNA of the CDR3: TGCAGCGTCCTGTCGGGGACAGGAAACATTCAGTACTTC. This chain uses TRBV29-1 with TRBJ2-4, with 8 positions matching TRBD1. CDR1 and CDR2 from the germline V gene are SQVTM and ANQGSEA. This CDR3 region has 13 residues. V lost 6 bases and J lost 6; bases outside the gene matches: 7.

This clonotype was counted a few times. J is TRBJ2-7 and V is TRBV5-1; D is possibly TRBD1 (6 bases). The CDR3 extends over 15 amino acids. V was clipped by 2 bases and J by 2 bases, with 14 bases between them. Per germline, CDR1 SGHRS and CDR2 YFSETQ. The CDR3, as DNA: TGCGCCAGCAGCTTTCAACCGGGACAAACCTACGAGCAGTACTTC. This translates into CASSFQPGQTYEQYF.

This clonotype was found a few times. This chain joins TRBV10-3 and TRBJ2-3, with D hard to call. CDR1 and CDR2 (germline): ENHRY, SYGVKD. The ends were cut back, 5 bases at V and 4 bases at J, with 7 bases in the middle. The length of the CDR3 is 12 residues. CDR3 bases: TGTGCCATCAGTAGGACCTCAGATACGCAGTATTTT. This sequence encodes CAISRTSDTQYF.

J is TRBJ2-2 and V is TRBV7-9; no firm D call. The CDR3 length is 14 residues. CDR1 and CDR2 (germline): SEHNR, FQNEAQ (reference sequence). Trimming pared 5 bases from V and 4 bases from J, leaving 11 bases between. The CDR3 nucleotides read TGTGCCAGCAGCCGAATCCAGTCCACCGGGGAGCTGTTTTTT. Translation gives CASSRIQSTGELFF.

The chain uses TRBV5-1 and TRBJ1-6; 7 nucleotides match TRBD1. Germline CDR1 and CDR2: SGHRS and YFSETQ. The CDR3 length is 15 residues. Germline trimming cut 3 bases from V and 7 bases from J; bases unmatched to any gene: 7. In DNA form, the CDR3 reads TGCGCCAGCAGCTGGGCCGACAGGGAGAATTCACCCCTCCACTTT. Protein sequence: CASSWADRENSPLHF.

This clonotype has just a few counts. The V call is TRBV6-2 or TRBV6-3, the J call TRBJ1-6; D not certain. V dropped 8 bases and J dropped 6 bases, with 8 bases sitting between them. CDR1 and CDR2 from the germline V gene are MNHEY and SVGEGT. The length of the CDR3 is 12 residues. The CDR3 region has the DNA TGTGCCAGCCGCAAGGGTAATTCACCCCTCCACTTT. It is translated as CASRKGNSPLHF.

The chain combines TRBV20-1 with TRBJ1-2; D not certain. Per the germline V gene, CDR1 is DFQATT and CDR2 is SNEGSKA (reference sequence). V was cut by 0 bases and J by 4 bases, with 6 bases left in between. The CDR3 consists of 12 residues. This chain's CDR3 is CSAREEVYGYTF. The CDR3 DNA is TGCAGTGCTAGAGAGGAGGTCTATGGCTACACCTTC.

In its sample, this clonotype was seen many times. The gene calls are TRBV25-1 and TRBJ2-7; D is ambiguous. Trimming stripped 2 bases from V and 3 bases from J, with 11 bases between. This CDR3 comprises 14 residues. The germline gives CDR1 MGHDK, CDR2 SYGVNS. The CDR3 loop reads CASSEVGQNYEQYF. DNA of the CDR3: TGTGCCAGCAGTGAAGTGGGCCAGAACTACGAGCAGTACTTC.

This clonotype has a handful of counts. The rearrangement links TRBV20-1 to TRBJ2-1; 7 bases are shared with TRBD1. The V and J ends lost 2 bases and 8 bases, in that order; junction bases with no gene match: 6. Germline V gene lookup returns CDR1 DFQATT and CDR2 SNEGSKA (reference sequence). This CDR3 region has 13 residues. CDR3 nucleotides: TGCAGTGCTAGATGGGCAGGGGGACATGAGCAGTTCTTC. This gives the protein CSARWAGGHEQFF.

This clonotype showed up just a few times. The chain is built from TRBV5-5 and TRBJ2-3, with 10 bases that match TRBD2. CDR1 SGHKS and CDR2 YYEKEE come from the germline V gene (reference sequence). This CDR3 spans 15 amino acids. Trimming took 5 bases from V and 2 from J; bases not matched to a gene: 5. This chain's CDR3 is CASSWTSGYTDTQYF. The CDR3 nucleotides read TGTGCCAGCAGTTGGACTAGCGGATACACAGATACGCAGTATTTT.